The sequence of this T cell receptor (beta chain) was determined in a study of T-cell memory formation after mild COVID-19. Overall study: TCR clustering was largely donor specific.

This clonotype was observed a few times. TCRdb re-derived calls from the 5' RACE reads in MiXCR, one entry per CDR3 protein. This repertoire shows approximately 340,000 distinct CDR3 sequences, 10% to 15% found once; its top ten account for about a fifth. CDR1 DFQATT and CDR2 SNEGSKA come from the germline V gene (reference sequence). V was clipped by 5 bases and J by 0 bases, with 5 bases between them. This CDR3 has 12 residues. The chain is built from TRBV20-1 and TRBJ2-1, with D hard to call. The receptor's source is a man in his late teens or twenties who had mild COVID-19 (a few samples of this study predate the infection). Cell type and time point are not known. The sample consisted of PBMCs or a T cell subset sorted from them (not recorded which). CDR3 in amino acids: CSAGHSYNEQFF. CDR3 nucleotide sequence: TGCAGTGCTGGTCACTCCTACAATGAGCAGTTCTTC.